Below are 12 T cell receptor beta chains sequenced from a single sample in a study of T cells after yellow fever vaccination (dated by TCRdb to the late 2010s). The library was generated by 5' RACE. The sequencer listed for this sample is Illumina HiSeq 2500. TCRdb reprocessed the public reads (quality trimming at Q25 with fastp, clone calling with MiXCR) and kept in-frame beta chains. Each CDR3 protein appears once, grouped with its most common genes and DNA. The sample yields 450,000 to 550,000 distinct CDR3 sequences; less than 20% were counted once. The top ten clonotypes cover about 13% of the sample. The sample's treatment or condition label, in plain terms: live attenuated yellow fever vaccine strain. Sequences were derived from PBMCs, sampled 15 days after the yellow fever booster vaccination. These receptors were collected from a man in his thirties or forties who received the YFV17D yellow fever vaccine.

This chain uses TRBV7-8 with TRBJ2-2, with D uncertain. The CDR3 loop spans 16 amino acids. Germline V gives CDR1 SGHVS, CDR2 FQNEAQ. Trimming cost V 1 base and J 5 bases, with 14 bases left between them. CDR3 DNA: TGTGCCAGCAGCTTAGAGCCAGCTATCACGACCGGGGAGCTGTTTTTT. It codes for CASSLEPAITTGELFF.

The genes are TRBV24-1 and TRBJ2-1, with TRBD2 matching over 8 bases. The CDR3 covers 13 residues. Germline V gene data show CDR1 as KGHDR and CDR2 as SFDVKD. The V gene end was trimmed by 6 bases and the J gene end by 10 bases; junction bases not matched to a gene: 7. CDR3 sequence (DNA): TGTGCCACCAGTACGGGAGGGCTGCGGGAGCAGTTCTTC. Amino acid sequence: CATSTGGLREQFF.

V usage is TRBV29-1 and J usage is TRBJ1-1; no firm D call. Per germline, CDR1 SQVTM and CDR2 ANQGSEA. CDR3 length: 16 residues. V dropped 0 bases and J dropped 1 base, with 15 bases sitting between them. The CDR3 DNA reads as TGCAGCGTTGAAGATGGGTTGGTGTCCGAGAACACTGAAGCTTTCTTT. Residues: CSVEDGLVSENTEAFF. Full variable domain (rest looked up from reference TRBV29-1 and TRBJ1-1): SAVISQKPSRDICQRGTSLTIQCQVDSQVTMMFWYRQQPGQSLTLIATANQGSEATYESGFVIDKFPISRPNLTFSTLTVSNMSPEDSSIYLCSVEDGLVSENTEAFFGQGTRLTVV.

This CDR3 reads CASSYSYMVNTEAFF. The CDR3 DNA sequence: TGTGCCAGCAGTTACTCGTATATGGTGAACACTGAAGCTTTCTTT. The V and J genes are TRBV6-5 and TRBJ1-1; D remains ambiguous. V was cut by 0 bases and J by 0 bases, with 8 bases left in between. The CDR3 runs to 15 residues. Germline CDR1 MNHEY, CDR2 SVGAGI.

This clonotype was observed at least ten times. DNA of the CDR3: TGTGCCAGCAGTGAATCCTACGAGCAGTACTTC. Residues: CASSESYEQYF. The rearrangement joins TRBV25-1 to TRBJ2-7; D gene unclear. Trimming took 1 base from V and 2 from J, leaving 0 bases between them. Germline values: CDR1 MGHDK, CDR2 SYGVNS. The CDR3 covers 11 residues.

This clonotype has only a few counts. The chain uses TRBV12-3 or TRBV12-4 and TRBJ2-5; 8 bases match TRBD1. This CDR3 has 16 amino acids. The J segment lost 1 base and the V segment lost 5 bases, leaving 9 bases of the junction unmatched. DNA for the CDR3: TGTGCCAGCAGTCCATGGACAGGGATTGTCCAAGAGACCCAGTACTTC. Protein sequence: CASSPWTGIVQETQYF.

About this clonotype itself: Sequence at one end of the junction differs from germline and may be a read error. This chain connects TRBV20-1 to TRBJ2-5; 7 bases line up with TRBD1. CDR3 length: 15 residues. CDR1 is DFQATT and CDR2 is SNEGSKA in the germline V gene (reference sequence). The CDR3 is CSARGGSAAGETQYF. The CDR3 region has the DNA TGCAGTGCCAGAGGGGGCAGTGCGGCAGGGGAGACCCAGTACTTC.

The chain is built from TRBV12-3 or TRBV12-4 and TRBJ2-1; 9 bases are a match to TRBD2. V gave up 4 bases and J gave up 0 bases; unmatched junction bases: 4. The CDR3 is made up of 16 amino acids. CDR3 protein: CASSWISGSSYNEQFF. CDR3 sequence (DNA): TGTGCCAGCAGTTGGATTAGCGGGAGCTCCTACAATGAGCAGTTCTTC.

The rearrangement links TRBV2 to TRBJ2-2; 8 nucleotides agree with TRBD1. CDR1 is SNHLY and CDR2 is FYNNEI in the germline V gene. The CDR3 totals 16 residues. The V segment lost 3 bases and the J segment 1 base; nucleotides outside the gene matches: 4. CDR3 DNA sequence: TGTGCCAGCAGTGAGGTGGGGACAGGGAACACCGGGGAGCTGTTTTTT. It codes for CASSEVGTGNTGELFF.

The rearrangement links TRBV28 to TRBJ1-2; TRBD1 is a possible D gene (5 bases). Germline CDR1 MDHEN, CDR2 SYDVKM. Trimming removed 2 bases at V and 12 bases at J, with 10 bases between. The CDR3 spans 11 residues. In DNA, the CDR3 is TGTGCCAGCAGTTTACAGGGCCCCGACACCTTC. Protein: CASSLQGPDTF.

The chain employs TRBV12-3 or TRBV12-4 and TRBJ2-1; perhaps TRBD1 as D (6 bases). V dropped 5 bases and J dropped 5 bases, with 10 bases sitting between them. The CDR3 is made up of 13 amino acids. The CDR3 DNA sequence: TGTGCCAGCAGTAACAGGGAAAACAATGAGCAGTTCTTC. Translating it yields CASSNRENNEQFF.

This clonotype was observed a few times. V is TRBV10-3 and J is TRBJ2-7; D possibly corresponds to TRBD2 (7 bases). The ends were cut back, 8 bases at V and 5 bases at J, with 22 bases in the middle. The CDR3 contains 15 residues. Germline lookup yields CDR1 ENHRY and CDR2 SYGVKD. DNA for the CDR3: TGTGCCATCGGGGGGGCTGCGCCATCGGGGGACGAGCAGTACTTC. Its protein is CAIGGAAPSGDEQYF.